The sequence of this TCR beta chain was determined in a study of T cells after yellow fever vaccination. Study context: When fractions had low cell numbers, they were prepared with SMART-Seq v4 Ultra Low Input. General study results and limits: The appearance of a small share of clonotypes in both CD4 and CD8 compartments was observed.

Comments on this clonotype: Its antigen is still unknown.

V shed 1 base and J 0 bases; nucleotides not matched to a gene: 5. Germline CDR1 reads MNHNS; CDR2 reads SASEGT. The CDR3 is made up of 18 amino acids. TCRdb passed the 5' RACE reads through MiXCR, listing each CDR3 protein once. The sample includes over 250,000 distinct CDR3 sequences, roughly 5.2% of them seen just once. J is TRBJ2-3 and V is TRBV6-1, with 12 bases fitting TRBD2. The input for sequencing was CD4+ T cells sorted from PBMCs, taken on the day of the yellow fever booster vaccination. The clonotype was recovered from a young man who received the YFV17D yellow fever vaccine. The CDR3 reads CASSEGTSGAPSTDTQYF. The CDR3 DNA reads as TGTGCCAGCAGTGAAGGGACTAGCGGGGCCCCTAGCACAGATACGCAGTATTTT.